The present T cell receptor beta chain was sequenced within a study of blood T cell repertoires in COVID-19. Looking at the study overall: Some COVID-19 samples were acute and others convalescent; all came from the United States, Italy and Spain. The analysed material was cDNA or gDNA that came from T cells, B-cell-depleted T cells, or PBMCs.

CDR1 SGHTA and CDR2 FQGTGA come from the germline V gene. Trimming at V came to 7 bases and at J to 10 bases, leaving 7 bases not matched to a gene. The CDR3 covers 12 residues. Profiled with immunoSEQ multiplex PCR; TCRdb holds only in-frame clones, not every one. The sample has about 74,000 clones; 70% to 80% are singletons. Sequenced input: peripheral blood. This receptor was identified in a man between 65 and 80 years old with acute or convalescent COVID-19. The chain couples TRBV7-3 to TRBJ2-1, with 7 positions matching TRBD2. CDR3 residues: CASNADGGEQFF. Here the CDR3 DNA reads TGTGCCAGCAACGCCGACGGGGGGGAGCAGTTCTTC.